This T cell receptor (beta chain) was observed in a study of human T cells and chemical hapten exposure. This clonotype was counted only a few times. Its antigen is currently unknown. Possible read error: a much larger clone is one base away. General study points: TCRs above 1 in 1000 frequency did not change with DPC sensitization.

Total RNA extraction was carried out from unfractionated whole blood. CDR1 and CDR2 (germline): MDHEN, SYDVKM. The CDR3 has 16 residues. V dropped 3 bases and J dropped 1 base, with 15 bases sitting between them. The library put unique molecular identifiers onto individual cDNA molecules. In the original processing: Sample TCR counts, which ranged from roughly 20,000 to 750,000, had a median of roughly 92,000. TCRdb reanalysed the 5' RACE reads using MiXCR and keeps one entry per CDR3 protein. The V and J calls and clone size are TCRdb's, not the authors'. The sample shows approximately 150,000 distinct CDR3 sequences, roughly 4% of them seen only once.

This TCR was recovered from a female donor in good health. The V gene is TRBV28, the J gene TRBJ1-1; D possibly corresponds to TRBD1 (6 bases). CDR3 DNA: TGTGCCAGCAGTTTCCCGCAGGGGCGGAGGAACACTGAAGCTTTCTTT. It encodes CASSFPQGRRNTEAFF.